Below, 15 T cell receptor beta chains from the same sample are listed, as sequenced in a study of T cell responses to AZD1222 COVID-19 vaccine (dated by TCRdb to the early 2020s). In light of the paper, this sample's time point label describes: baseline before first vaccination. Libraries were prepared through the immunoSEQ multiplex PCR assay. Not all clones reach the TCRdb copy of this immuneACCESS table, which keeps in-frame sequences only. Checked studies attribute under half of the gap to unresolved V genes and leave the rest unexplained. This sample holds 150,000 to 160,000 clones; roughly 90% were observed only once. 15% to 20% of the sample is in the top ten clones. Material: peripheral blood, obtained on day 0 of AZD1222 vaccination. These receptors were collected from an adult in good health.

This clone was picked up a small number of times. The genes are TRBV5-8 and TRBJ1-3, with D hard to call. Germline CDR1 and CDR2: SGHTS and YDEGEE. Trimming pared 7 bases from V and 2 bases from J, leaving 16 bases between. The CDR3 runs 15 residues. CDR3 region: CASARSVGAGNTIYF. The CDR3, as DNA: TGTGCCAGCGCCCGTTCGGTCGGGGCTGGAAACACCATATATTTT.

The rearrangement uses TRBV18 and TRBJ1-5, with TRBD1 matching 8 bases. The CDR3 is 15 amino acids. Germline lookup yields CDR1 KGHSH and CDR2 LQKENI. V dropped 4 bases and J dropped 5; count of bases not matched to a gene: 7. The CDR3 DNA reads TGTGCCAGCTCACAGGCGGCAGGGGGCGATCAGCCCCAGCATTTT. Protein product: CASSQAAGGDQPQHF.

The V and J genes are TRBV5-1 and TRBJ1-5, with D possibly TRBD1 on 5 matching bases. Trimming shortened V by 0 bases and J by 4 bases, and 11 bases separated the two germline ends. The V gene's germline CDR1 is SGHRS and CDR2 YFSETQ. There are 15 residues in the CDR3. CDR3 nucleotides: TGCGCCAGCAGCTTGGGTGGGGGTACAAATCAGCCCCAGCATTTT. It encodes CASSLGGGTNQPQHF.

V usage is TRBV27 and J usage is TRBJ2-3; D is unresolved. CDR3 length: 13 amino acids. V lost 3 bases and J 0 bases, leaving 4 bases between the germline ends. Looked up from germline, CDR1 is MNHEY and CDR2 is SMNVEV (reference sequence). DNA of the CDR3: TGTGCCAGCAGTTTTGAAAGCACAGATACGCAGTATTTT. It is translated as CASSFESTDTQYF.

The gene calls are TRBV28 and TRBJ1-2, with D possibly matching TRBD1 (5 bases). In germline, CDR1 is MDHEN, CDR2 SYDVKM. The CDR3 sequence is 15 residues long. V was cut by 2 bases and J by 7 bases, with 17 bases left in between. The DNA for the CDR3 is TGTGCCAGCAGTTTAGGAGGGGAGGGGAGCGGTGGCTACACCTTC. Residues: CASSLGGEGSGGYTF.

The chain recombines TRBV28 with TRBJ2-7; TRBD2 matches at 8 bases. CDR3 length: 18 amino acids. Looked up from germline, CDR1 is MDHEN and CDR2 is SYDVKM. The J segment lost 7 bases and the V segment lost 5 bases, leaving 22 bases of the junction unmatched. CDR3 in DNA: TGTGCCAGCAGTCTAAGGGGACTTCGGGGGGGACATAAGAAGGAGCAGTACTTC. It codes for CASSLRGLRGGHKKEQYF.

The J gene is TRBJ1-2, the V gene TRBV19; D is undetermined. V lost 6 bases, J lost 4 bases, and 12 bases lay in between. Germline values: CDR1 LNHDA, CDR2 SQIVND (reference sequence). The CDR3 contains 13 residues. The CDR3: CASRWTVGYGYTF. The CDR3 DNA is TGTGCCAGTAGATGGACGGTGGGCTATGGCTACACCTTC.

The chain recombines TRBV30 with TRBJ1-6; 10 nucleotides align to TRBD1. V trimming: 7 bases; J trimming: 10 bases; junction bases outside the gene matches: 7. Germline CDR1 reads GTSNPN; CDR2 reads SVGIG (reference sequence). This CDR3 is 13 amino acids long. CDR3 residues: CALAGTGVSPLHF. The CDR3 DNA reads TGTGCCTTGGCGGGGACAGGGGTATCACCCCTCCACTTT. Based on the CDR3 plus reference TRBV30 and TRBJ1-6, the full variable domain is SQTIHQWPATLVQPVGSPLSLECTVEGTSNPNLYWYRQAAGRGLQLLFYSVGIGQISSEVPQNLSASRPQDRQFILSSKKLLLSDSGFYLCALAGTGVSPLHFGNGTRLTVT.

The chain combines TRBV9 with TRBJ2-3; no clear D. The V gene lost 3 bases and the J gene lost 4 bases, with 12 bases spanning the gap. This CDR3 contains 14 residues. Germline assignment: CDR1 SGDLS and CDR2 YYNGEE. The CDR3 nucleotides are TGTGCCAGCAGCGACCGTTTTTTCCCAGATACGCAGTATTTT. It codes for CASSDRFFPDTQYF. Complete variable domain (other parts from reference TRBV9 and TRBJ2-3): DSGVTQTPKHLITATGQRVTLRCSPRSGDLSVYWYQQSLDQGLQFLIQYYNGEERAKGNILERFSAQQFPDLHSELNLSSLELGDSALYFCASSDRFFPDTQYFGPGTRLTVL.

This rearrangement joins TRBV7-8 to TRBJ1-2, with D unclear. The V and J ends lost 0 bases and 0 bases respectively, with 5 bases between them. The CDR3 covers 14 residues. Germline V gives CDR1 SGHVS, CDR2 FQNEAQ. The CDR3 loop reads CASSLALANYGYTF. CDR3 bases: TGTGCCAGCAGCTTAGCCTTAGCTAACTATGGCTACACCTTC.

The CDR3 region has the DNA TGTGCCAGCAGTGAAGGGGGGGAAGGAGAAAACATTCAGTACTTC. Protein sequence: CASSEGGEGENIQYF. The chain links TRBV25-1 to TRBJ2-4, with 7 bases matching TRBD2. This CDR3 region has 15 residues. Trimming cost V 2 bases and J 5 bases; bases outside gene matches: 6. The V gene's germline CDR1 is MGHDK and CDR2 SYGVNS.

The chain couples TRBV6-6 to TRBJ2-3; perhaps D is TRBD1 or TRBD2 (6 bases each). CDR1 and CDR2 (germline): MNHNY, SVGAGI (reference sequence). This CDR3 is 16 amino acids long. The germline V and J ends were trimmed by 2 bases and 0 bases, with 12 bases remaining between them. CDR3 coding DNA: TGTGCCAGCAGTTACGGGGGGACAACGAGCACAGATACGCAGTATTTT. It codes for CASSYGGTTSTDTQYF.

This clone came up many times. The chain has TRBV11-2 and TRBJ1-6, with D possibly TRBD1 on 6 matching bases. Germline V lookup: CDR1 SGHAT, CDR2 FQNNGV. The length of the CDR3 is 15 residues. Trimming stripped 4 bases from V and 7 bases from J, with 14 bases between. CDR3 protein: CASSSAGAGNSPLHF. The CDR3 DNA is TGTGCCAGCAGCTCCGCGGGGGCAGGGAATTCACCCCTCCACTTT.

CDR3 in amino acids: CASSSTTGFYGYTF. CDR3 DNA: TGTGCCAGCAGCTCCACGACAGGGTTCTATGGCTACACCTTC. V is TRBV7-2 and J is TRBJ1-2, with 7 bases lining up with TRBD1. This CDR3 region has 14 residues. The germline V gene encodes CDR1 SGHTA and CDR2 FQGNSA. The V gene end was trimmed by 4 bases and the J gene end by 4 bases; junction bases not matched to a gene: 6.

The chain recombines TRBV2 with TRBJ1-6; the match to TRBD1 covers 7 bases. The CDR3 sequence is 18 residues long. Trimming at V came to 4 bases and at J to 6 bases, leaving 15 bases not matched to a gene. Germline-derived CDR1 and CDR2 are SNHLY and FYNNEI. The chain's CDR3 is CASSAGQISPPLNSPLHF. The CDR3 DNA sequence: TGTGCCAGCAGTGCGGGACAGATAAGTCCCCCCCTTAATTCACCCCTCCACTTT.